Shown below are 32 T cell receptor beta chains from a single sample sequenced in a study of T cell responses to AZD1222 COVID-19 vaccine. Data came from immunoSEQ multiplex PCR; TCRdb stores just in-frame clones and leaves some out. The sample lists some 95,000 clones; roughly 90% were seen once. The sequences come from peripheral blood, collected on day 0 of MenACWY control vaccination. The receptors shown here come from an adult in good health.

The rearrangement links TRBV27 to TRBJ1-1; D remains unclear. The ends were cut back, 5 bases at V and 0 bases at J, with 7 bases in the middle. CDR1 and CDR2 from the germline V gene are MNHEY and SMNVEV (reference sequence). This CDR3 comprises 13 residues. The CDR3 sequence is CASSERLNTEAFF. DNA for the CDR3: TGTGCCAGCAGTGAGCGGCTGAACACTGAAGCTTTCTTT.

V gene TRBV30 combines with J gene TRBJ1-2; 9 positions agree with TRBD1. The CDR3 sequence is 16 residues long. Trimming cost V 1 base and J 4 bases; bases outside gene matches: 10. Germline CDR1 reads GTSNPN; CDR2 reads SVGIG (reference sequence). The DNA for the CDR3 is TGTGCCTGGAGTGAAAAGTTTGGGACAGGGACCTATGGCTACACCTTC. Residues: CAWSEKFGTGTYGYTF.

The V call is TRBV11-2, the J call TRBJ2-3; 14 positions agree with TRBD2. Trimming removed 5 bases from V and 1 base from J; junction bases left unmatched: 2. CDR1 is SGHAT, CDR2 FQNNGV, per germline. This CDR3 is built from 16 residues. The CDR3 nucleotides read TGTGCCAGCAGCCCGGGACTAGCGGGGGGCACAGATACGCAGTATTTT. This translates into CASSPGLAGGTDTQYF.

V gene TRBV6-4 combines with J gene TRBJ2-1; 10 bases fit TRBD2. The CDR3 contains 14 residues. Per the germline V gene, CDR1 is MRHNA and CDR2 is SNTAGT. V was pared by 4 bases and J by 7 bases, with 4 bases of the junction left unmatched. For the CDR3, the DNA is TGTGCCAGCAGTGCCCAGCGGGGGGGGAATGAGCAGTTCTTC. Protein sequence: CASSAQRGGNEQFF.

This clone came up once. The chain is built from TRBV4-2 and TRBJ2-1; 7 bases are shared with TRBD1. V lost 0 bases to trimming and J lost 8 bases; unmatched junction nucleotides: 1. The CDR3 is 13 amino acids. Germline loops: CDR1 LGHNA, CDR2 YNFKEQ. CDR3 sequence (DNA): TGTGCCAGCAGCCAAGACGACAGGGATGAGCAGTTCTTC. Translating gives CASSQDDRDEQFF.

The chain couples TRBV3-1 (or the pseudogene TRBV3-2) to TRBJ2-7; D is uncertain. V lost 3 bases, J lost 0 bases, and 6 bases lay in between. CDR1 and CDR2 from the germline V gene are LGHDT and YNNKEL (reference sequence). The length of the CDR3 is 13 residues. CDR3 residues: CASSQGSSYEQYF. As DNA, the CDR3 is TGTGCCAGCAGCCAGGGCAGCTCCTACGAGCAGTACTTC.

As to this clone: Other DNA sequences within the sample encode an identical CDR3. The chain employs TRBV18 and TRBJ2-5; D gene uncertain. The CDR3 sequence is 11 residues long. Germline V gene data show CDR1 as KGHSH and CDR2 as LQKENI. V shed 2 bases and J shed 5 bases, with 3 bases lying between them. Written as DNA, the CDR3 is TGTGCCAGCTCACCAGGGGAGACCCAGTACTTC. Its translation is CASSPGETQYF.

The chain is built from TRBV2 and TRBJ2-7, with 10 bases aligning to TRBD2. The V gene end was trimmed by 8 bases and the J gene end by 4 bases; junction bases not matched to a gene: 5. This CDR3 is 13 amino acids long. Germline CDR1 SNHLY, CDR2 FYNNEI. Here the CDR3 DNA reads TGTGCCAGCTCGCGGACTAGCGGTTACGAGCAGTACTTC. Encoded protein: CASSRTSGYEQYF.

The V gene is TRBV6-5, the J gene TRBJ1-2; no firm D call. Germline V gene sequence: CDR1 MNHEY, CDR2 SVGAGI. The CDR3 extends over 14 amino acids. Trimming shortened V by 3 bases and J by 5 bases, and 13 bases separated the two germline ends. In DNA form, the CDR3 reads TGTGCCAGCAGTTATGACCGCACAGCGTATGGCTACACCTTC. Its translation is CASSYDRTAYGYTF.

The rearrangement uses TRBV6-2 or TRBV6-3 and TRBJ2-7; weak D call: TRBD1 (5 bases). Germline V lookup: CDR1 MNHEY, CDR2 SVGEGT. The CDR3 contains 14 residues. The V end lost 5 bases, the J end lost 0 bases, and 11 bases lay between the germline ends. Here the CDR3 DNA reads TGTGCCAGCAGTCATGAAGACAGCTCCTACGAGCAGTACTTC. Protein: CASSHEDSSYEQYF.

The chain combines TRBV6-2 or TRBV6-3 with TRBJ2-1; 9 bases map to TRBD2. The CDR3 spans 15 residues. After removal of 4 bases from V and 3 bases from J, the junction contained 4 bases not matched to a gene. The germline V gene encodes CDR1 MNHEY and CDR2 SVGEGT. The CDR3 sequence: CASSSHSGGYNEQFF. The CDR3 DNA sequence: TGTGCCAGCAGTTCCCATAGCGGGGGCTACAATGAGCAGTTCTTC.

This rearrangement joins TRBV5-1 to TRBJ2-1, with TRBD2 matching 11 bases. The CDR3 spans 15 residues. Germline CDR1 SGHRS, CDR2 YFSETQ. Trimming removed 0 bases from V and 7 bases from J; junction bases left unmatched: 3. CDR3 loop: CASSLALAGGNEQFF. The CDR3 bases are TGCGCCAGCAGCTTGGCGCTAGCGGGGGGTAATGAGCAGTTCTTC. Full variable domain (missing parts from reference TRBV5-1 and TRBJ2-1): KAGVTQTPRYLIKTRGQQVTLSCSPISGHRSVSWYQQTPGQGLQFLFEYFSETQRNKGNFPGRFSGRQFSNSRSEMNVSTLELGDSALYLCASSLALAGGNEQFFGPGTRLTVL.

This clone was counted a single time. V is TRBV5-4 and J is TRBJ2-2; no reliable D call. CDR1 is SGHNT and CDR2 is YYREEE in the germline V gene (reference sequence). The CDR3 runs 13 residues. Trimming stripped 2 bases from V and 7 bases from J, with 9 bases between. The DNA for the CDR3 is TGTGCCAGCAGCTTAGCGCTCAGCGGGGAGCTGTTTTTT. The encoded protein is CASSLALSGELFF.

The chain carries TRBV19 and TRBJ1-2, with D possibly matching TRBD1 (5 bases). CDR1 LNHDA and CDR2 SQIVND come from the germline V gene (reference sequence). The V end lost 4 bases, the J end lost 0 bases, and 9 bases lay between the germline ends. The CDR3 is 14 residues long. The CDR3 nucleotides read TGTGCCAGTAGTACCGACAGTCCTAACTATGGCTACACCTTC. Amino acids: CASSTDSPNYGYTF.

The chain has TRBV7-2 and TRBJ2-2; D is undetermined. In germline, CDR1 is SGHTA, CDR2 FQGNSA. Between the trimmed V and J ends, which lost 1 base and 3 bases, there was a span of 6 bases. The CDR3 runs to 14 residues. CDR3 nucleotide sequence: TGTGCCAGCAGCTTAGGGGTGGACACCGGGGAGCTGTTTTTT. Translating it yields CASSLGVDTGELFF.

This sequence joins TRBV5-4 and TRBJ2-3; 7 positions agree with TRBD1. CDR1 is SGHNT, CDR2 YYREEE, per germline (reference sequence). The CDR3 runs 15 residues. J was trimmed by 4 bases and V by 3 bases; bases with no gene match: 8. CDR3 nucleotide sequence: TGTGCCAGCAGCTCCATGACAGGGTTTTCAGATACGCAGTATTTT. Translated: CASSSMTGFSDTQYF.

The V and J genes are TRBV7-8 and TRBJ1-1, with D perhaps matching TRBD1 (5 bases). CDR1 and CDR2 from the germline V gene are SGHVS and FQNEAQ. The CDR3 is 15 residues long. V was clipped by 5 bases and J by 4 bases, with 17 bases between them. The CDR3 spells CASSTNQGWSTEAFF. The CDR3 coding sequence is TGTGCCAGCAGCACCAATCAGGGATGGAGCACTGAAGCTTTCTTT.

This sequence joins TRBV28 and TRBJ1-6; perhaps TRBD1 as D (5 bases). The V end was cut by 8 bases, the J end by 13 bases, with 12 bases between. CDR3 length equals 11 residues. Germline CDR1 and CDR2: MDHEN and SYDVKM. The CDR3 DNA reads as TGTGCCAGCCAGGGAGGTTTTCCCCTCCACTTT. This codes for CASQGGFPLHF.

The rearrangement uses TRBV3-1 (or the pseudogene TRBV3-2) and TRBJ2-7; no reliable D call. Trimming shortened V by 1 base and J by 5 bases, and 15 bases separated the two germline ends. Germline-derived CDR1 and CDR2 are LGHDT and YNNKEL (reference sequence). CDR3 size: 15 residues. The CDR3 reads CASSQVHSLGHEQYF. CDR3 bases: TGTGCCAGCAGCCAAGTCCACAGTCTGGGCCACGAGCAGTACTTC.

The gene calls are TRBV12-3 or TRBV12-4 and TRBJ1-2; D is perhaps TRBD1 (5 bases). The ends were cut back, 6 bases at V and 6 bases at J, with 5 bases in the middle. CDR3 length: 10 residues. The CDR3: CASRGDGYTF. CDR3 sequence (DNA): TGTGCCAGCAGGGGGGATGGCTACACCTTC.

In its sample, this clone was seen once. The V gene is TRBV4-3, the J gene TRBJ1-1, with 8 bases aligning to TRBD1. V lost 0 bases and J lost 3; bases outside the gene matches: 15. In germline, CDR1 is LGHNA, CDR2 YSLEER. The CDR3 has 19 amino acids. In DNA, the CDR3 is TGCGCCAGCAGCCAAGAACCCCCCGGCGGACAGGGCCTTTACACTGAAGCTTTCTTT. Translated: CASSQEPPGGQGLYTEAFF.

The chain employs TRBV18 and TRBJ1-1; D not resolved. Trimming took 2 bases from V and 1 from J, leaving 8 bases between them. The CDR3 runs to 14 residues. Germline values: CDR1 KGHSH, CDR2 LQKENI. The CDR3 region is CASSPGRGNTEAFF. DNA for the CDR3: TGTGCCAGCTCACCAGGGCGGGGGAACACTGAAGCTTTCTTT. Using reference TRBV18 and TRBJ1-1 for the parts outside the CDR3, the full variable domain is NAGVMQNPRHLVRRRGQEARLRCSPMKGHSHVYWYRQLPEEGLKFMVYLQKENIIDESGMPKERFSAEFPKEGPSILRIQQVVRGDSAAYFCASSPGRGNTEAFFGQGTRLTVV.

This clone was counted a few times. V usage is TRBV21-1 and J usage is TRBJ1-2; the D call in the table, TRBD1, was not verified against the DNA. TRBV21-1 is a pseudogene. CDR3 length: 15 residues. The CDR3 here is CASSPRDSAHYGYTF. The CDR3, as DNA: TGTGCCAGCAGCCCGCGGGACAGCGCCCACTATGGCTACACCTTC.

CDR3 loop: CASSYSGQGRASYTF. For the CDR3, the DNA is TGTGCCAGCAGTTACTCTGGGCAGGGACGTGCCAGCTACACCTTC. The chain employs TRBV6-5 and TRBJ1-2, with a weak D call TRBD1 (5 bases). This CDR3 has 15 amino acids. Trimming stripped 0 bases from V and 9 bases from J, with 17 bases between. The V gene's germline CDR1 is MNHEY and CDR2 SVGAGI.

The J gene is TRBJ1-4, the V gene TRBV3-1 (or the pseudogene TRBV3-2); no clear D. Germline V gene lookup returns CDR1 LGHDT and CDR2 YNNKEL (reference sequence). V lost 2 bases, J lost 1 base, and 14 bases lay in between. The CDR3 loop spans 17 amino acids. The CDR3 region is CASSQIPLRETNEKLFF. The CDR3 DNA reads as TGTGCCAGCAGCCAAATCCCCCTAAGGGAAACTAATGAAAAACTGTTTTTT.

CDR3 sequence: CASSTRATNEKLFF. The DNA of the CDR3 is TGTGCCAGTAGTACGAGGGCAACTAATGAAAAACTGTTTTTT. The chain employs TRBV19 and TRBJ1-4; D remains unclear. Germline V gene sequence: CDR1 LNHDA, CDR2 SQIVND (reference sequence). The CDR3 contains 14 residues. V was pared by 4 bases and J by 0 bases, with 6 bases between.

The chain links TRBV4-2 to TRBJ1-4; no firm D call. Trimming stripped 3 bases from V and 8 bases from J, with 7 bases between. The germline V gene has CDR1 LGHNA and CDR2 YNFKEQ. CDR3 size: 12 residues. CDR3 protein: CASSQPGEKLFF. The CDR3 region has the DNA TGTGCCAGCAGCCAGCCGGGAGAAAAACTGTTTTTT.

V and J are TRBV9 and TRBJ1-1; the D gene is possibly TRBD1 (6 bases). Trimming stripped 0 bases from V and 4 bases from J, with 19 bases between. Germline lookup yields CDR1 SGDLS and CDR2 YYNGEE. The CDR3 is 17 amino acids. The DNA for the CDR3 is TGTGCCAGCAGCGTAGCGACTGGTCAGGGGTCGGCCACTGAAGCTTTCTTT. Its translation: CASSVATGQGSATEAFF. Drawing the rest from reference TRBV9 and TRBJ1-1, the complete variable domain is DSGVTQTPKHLITATGQRVTLRCSPRSGDLSVYWYQQSLDQGLQFLIQYYNGEERAKGNILERFSAQQFPDLHSELNLSSLELGDSALYFCASSVATGQGSATEAFFGQGTRLTVV.

The rearrangement links TRBV7-2 to TRBJ1-5; 8 bases align to TRBD1. The V gene's germline CDR1 is SGHTA and CDR2 FQGNSA. The length of the CDR3 is 15 residues. V lost 4 bases and J lost 2; bases outside the gene matches: 4. The DNA for the CDR3 is TGTGCCAGCAGCTCTACAGGGGGAGGCAATCAGCCCCAGCATTTT. Translation: CASSSTGGGNQPQHF.

The genes are TRBV19 and TRBJ1-1; 8 positions agree with TRBD1. Germline assignment: CDR1 LNHDA and CDR2 SQIVND (reference sequence). V shed 5 bases and J 11 bases; nucleotides not matched to a gene: 10. This CDR3 comprises 13 residues. The DNA for the CDR3 is TGTGCCAGTAGTGGGGCAGGGGGCGCTAGGGCTTTCTTT. Encoded protein: CASSGAGGARAFF.

V is TRBV15 and J is TRBJ2-7; D is uncertain. Germline V gene data show CDR1 as LNHNV and CDR2 as YYDKDF (reference sequence). This CDR3 has 14 residues. V was trimmed by 1 base and J by 2 bases, leaving 9 bases between them. CDR3: CATSRAADTYEQYF. DNA of the CDR3: TGTGCCACCAGCAGAGCCGCGGATACCTACGAGCAGTACTTC.

The CDR3 DNA reads as TGTGCCAGCAGTTACACGCGGGCTAGCGGCTACGAGCAGTACTTC. This codes for CASSYTRASGYEQYF. This chain joins TRBV6-5 and TRBJ2-7, with 7 positions matching TRBD2. The CDR3 spans 15 residues. V dropped 2 bases and J dropped 3; count of bases not matched to a gene: 7. Germline V gives CDR1 MNHEY, CDR2 SVGAGI.